This T cell receptor beta chain was identified during a study of cytomegalovirus exposure and HLA in healthy donors. General observations from the study: A list of roughly 180 TCR beta chains associated with cytomegalovirus was given. In vitro checks showed that three CMV-associated chains really do target CMV antigens. In a later analysis, first-cohort TCR clusters were found to tend to co-occur in the 130 or so validation repertoires. Among TCR sequences, most were rare, though some public TCRs appeared in many donors.

Concerning this clone: Its antigen is unidentified.

Germline-derived CDR1 and CDR2 are ENHRY and SYGVKD. This CDR3 spans 15 amino acids. V lost 6 bases, J lost 9 bases, and 21 bases lay in between. Profiling relied on immunoSEQ multiplex PCR, and the TCRdb table lists in-frame clones only, not all of them. In the table there are over 45,000 clones, around nine tenths of which are singletons. This TCR derives from a man younger than 35 in good health and CMV-seronegative. The sample taken for sequencing was PBMCs. The J gene is TRBJ2-1, the V gene TRBV10-3, with a possible D match to TRBD1 (6 bases). The CDR3 DNA follows: TGTGCCATCAGAGGACAGCCGACGATGAACGGTGAGCAGTTCTTC. As protein: CAIRGQPTMNGEQFF.